This T cell receptor beta chain is drawn from a study of blood T cell repertoires in COVID-19. Germline V CDR1 and CDR2: SGHAT, FQNNGV. The CDR3 consists of 15 residues. The junction had 4 bases not matched to a gene; V was cut back by 1 base and J by 6 bases. The data were produced by immunoSEQ multiplex PCR, yet TCRdb's version contains in-frame clones alone and is incomplete. Of some 250,000 clones listed, about 83% were seen once; the top ten hold around 2%. The table lists this clone with a count of one. Sequenced material: peripheral blood. The genes are TRBV11-2 and TRBJ2-3, with TRBD2 matching over 10 bases. The clonotype comes from a man aged 25 to 45 who had recovered from COVID-19. The CDR3 sequence: CASSLVLAGRDTQYF. CDR3 DNA sequence: TGTGCCAGCAGCTTAGTACTAGCGGGGCGGGATACGCAGTATTTT.